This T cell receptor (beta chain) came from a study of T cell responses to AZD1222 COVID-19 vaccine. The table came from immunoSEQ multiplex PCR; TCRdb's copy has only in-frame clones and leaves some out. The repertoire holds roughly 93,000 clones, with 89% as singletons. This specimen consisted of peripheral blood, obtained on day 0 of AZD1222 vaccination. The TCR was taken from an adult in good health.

DNA for the CDR3: TGTGCCAGCAGCTTAACGCGGGGGGCCGGATATGAGCAGTTCTTC. It is translated as CASSLTRGAGYEQFF. This chain links TRBV7-6 with TRBJ2-1, with 8 bases that match TRBD2. The CDR3 loop spans 15 amino acids. V trimming: 2 bases; J trimming: 8 bases; junction bases outside the gene matches: 8. Germline CDR1 SGHVS, CDR2 FNYEAQ.